The 10 T cell receptor beta chains given below trace back to one sample, sequenced in a study of cytomegalovirus exposure and HLA in healthy donors. PCR involved 60 Vbeta and 13 Jbeta primers. Sequenced by immunoSEQ multiplex PCR; TCRdb stores in-frame clones only, minus some. The table lists about 140,000 clones, around 70% of them singletons. Sequencing input: PBMCs. The origin of the receptors is a woman in her thirties in good health and CMV-seronegative.

V usage is TRBV14 and J usage is TRBJ2-1, with 8 bases that match TRBD2. CDR1 and CDR2 from the germline V gene are SGHDN and FVKESK. The trim removed 0 bases at V and 2 bases at J, leaving 6 bases unmatched. The CDR3 runs to 17 residues. The CDR3 protein is CASSQDGAGGPYNEQFF. CDR3 nucleotides: TGTGCCAGCAGCCAAGATGGCGCGGGAGGTCCCTACAATGAGCAGTTCTTC.

This clone was observed a few times. This chain links TRBV18 with TRBJ1-1, with a possible D match to TRBD1 (5 bases). The V end was cut by 4 bases, the J end by 1 base, with 7 bases between. The germline V gene has CDR1 KGHSH and CDR2 LQKENI. The CDR3 is 13 residues long. The CDR3 DNA follows: TGTGCCAGCTCACGTACAGGGAACACTGAAGCTTTCTTT. It yields the protein CASSRTGNTEAFF.

The CDR3 DNA is TGCGCCAGCAGTCACAGCGACAGGGGACAGGGTCAGCCCCAGCATTTT. It encodes CASSHSDRGQGQPQHF. The rearrangement links TRBV23-1 to TRBJ1-5; 9 bases match TRBD1. TRBV23-1 is identified as an open reading frame with a role that is uncertain. The CDR3 loop spans 16 amino acids. V lost 3 bases to trimming and J lost 6 bases; unmatched junction nucleotides: 9.

The V gene is TRBV10-3, the J gene TRBJ2-1, with a tentative D call TRBD1 (6 bases). Germline V CDR1 and CDR2: ENHRY, SYGVKD. The germline V and J ends were trimmed by 8 bases and 0 bases, with 14 bases remaining between them. The CDR3 extends over 15 amino acids. CDR3 sequence (DNA): TGTGCCATCGGCCCCAGGGGTGGCTCCTACAATGAGCAGTTCTTC. Translated: CAIGPRGGSYNEQFF.

The chain uses TRBV6-5 and TRBJ2-1; TRBD2 aligns across 8 bases. This CDR3 contains 14 residues. Germline trimming cut 8 bases from V and 5 bases from J; bases unmatched to any gene: 8. Per the germline V gene, CDR1 is MNHEY and CDR2 is SVGAGI. The CDR3 sequence: CASQYSGEHNEQFF. Written as DNA, the CDR3 is TGTGCCAGCCAGTATAGCGGGGAACACAATGAGCAGTTCTTC.

This clone was detected only a few times. The chain links TRBV7-9 to TRBJ1-1; D is unresolved. Trimming stripped 3 bases from V and 4 bases from J, with 9 bases between. Looked up from germline, CDR1 is SEHNR and CDR2 is FQNEAQ (reference sequence). This CDR3 comprises 13 residues. The CDR3 here is CASSFGRGTEAFF. For the CDR3, the DNA is TGTGCCAGCAGCTTCGGACGGGGCACTGAAGCTTTCTTT.

The chain employs TRBV7-9 and TRBJ1-3; 7 bases map to TRBD1. The CDR3 is 17 amino acids. With 5 bases clipped from V and 0 bases from J, the junction kept 10 bases outside the gene matches. Germline V gene sequence: CDR1 SEHNR, CDR2 FQNEAQ (reference sequence). Here the CDR3 reads CASSRRGTAVSGNTIYF. CDR3 bases: TGTGCCAGCAGCCGACGCGGGACAGCCGTCTCTGGAAACACCATATATTTT.

This chain links TRBV7-9 with TRBJ2-5, with a tentative D call TRBD1 (7 bases). Trimming took 1 base from V and 2 from J, leaving 14 bases between them. This CDR3 is 16 amino acids long. Germline V gene sequence: CDR1 SEHNR, CDR2 FQNEAQ (reference sequence). CDR3 amino acids: CASSLGFSGGQETQYF. The CDR3 region has the DNA TGTGCCAGCAGCTTAGGCTTTTCAGGGGGGCAAGAGACCCAGTACTTC.

This clone appeared a few times. V is TRBV13 and J is TRBJ2-7; 8 nucleotides align to TRBD2. CDR3 length equals 14 residues. CDR1 and CDR2 from the germline V gene are PRHDT and FYEKMQ (reference sequence). The J segment lost 4 bases and the V segment lost 3 bases, leaving 5 bases of the junction unmatched. The CDR3 bases are TGTGCCAGCAGCTTTTTCAGCGGGGGTTACGAGCAGTACGTC. It specifies CASSFFSGGYEQYV.

The V call is TRBV28, the J call TRBJ2-7; unclear D gene. This CDR3 contains 11 residues. V lost 10 bases to trimming and J lost 7 bases, with 14 bases between them. From germline, CDR1 is MDHEN and CDR2 SYDVKM. CDR3 in amino acids: CATAYNGEQYV. The CDR3 region has the DNA TGTGCCACCGCCTACAATGGGGAGCAGTACGTC.